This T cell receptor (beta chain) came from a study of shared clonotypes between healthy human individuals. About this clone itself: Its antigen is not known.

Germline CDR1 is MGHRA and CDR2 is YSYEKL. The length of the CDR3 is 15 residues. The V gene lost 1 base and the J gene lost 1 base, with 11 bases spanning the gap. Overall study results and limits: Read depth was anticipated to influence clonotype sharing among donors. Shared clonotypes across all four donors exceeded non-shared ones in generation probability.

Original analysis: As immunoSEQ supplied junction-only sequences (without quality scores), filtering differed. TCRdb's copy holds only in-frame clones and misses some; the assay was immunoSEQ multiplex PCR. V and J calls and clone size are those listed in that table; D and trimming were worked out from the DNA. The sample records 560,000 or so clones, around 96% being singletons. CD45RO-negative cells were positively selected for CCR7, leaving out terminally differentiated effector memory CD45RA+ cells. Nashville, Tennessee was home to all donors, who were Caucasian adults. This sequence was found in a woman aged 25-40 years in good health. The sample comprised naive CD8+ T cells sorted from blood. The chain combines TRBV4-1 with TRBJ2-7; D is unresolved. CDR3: CASSQGTLASYEQYF. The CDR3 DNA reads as TGCGCCAGCAGCCAAGGGACGTTGGCGTCCTACGAGCAGTACTTC.